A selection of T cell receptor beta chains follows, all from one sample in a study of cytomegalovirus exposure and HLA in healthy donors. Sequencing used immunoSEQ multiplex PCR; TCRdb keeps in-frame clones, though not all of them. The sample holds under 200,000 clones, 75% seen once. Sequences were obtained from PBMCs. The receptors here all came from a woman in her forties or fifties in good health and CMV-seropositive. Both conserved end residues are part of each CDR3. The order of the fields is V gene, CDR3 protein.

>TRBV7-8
CASSLGQGRFYEQYF
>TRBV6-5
CASSRRQFDTYGYTF
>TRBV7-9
CASSLGSRDSGYGYTF
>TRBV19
CASTSGLGIAKNIQYF
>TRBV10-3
CAISLAGETQYF
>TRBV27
CASSLGQGRAGELFF
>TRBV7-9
CASSSHRGQTENTEAFF
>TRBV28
CASSSGQGPKAFF
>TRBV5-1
CASSLGDNQPQHF
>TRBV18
CASSLGQGENYEQYF
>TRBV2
CASSADKSWYTFF
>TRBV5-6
CASSPGSNYGYTF
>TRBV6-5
CASTPRPGETQYF
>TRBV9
CASSEGLAGVTDTQYF
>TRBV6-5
CASSYSDRGYGYTF
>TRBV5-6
CASSLEGGLGEKLFF
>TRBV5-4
CASSPGQTLNYGYTF
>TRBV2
CASNAWTGGTEAFF
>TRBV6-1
CASSEWNREGQPQHF
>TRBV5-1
CASSLGGGSNTQYF
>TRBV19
CASSMGGTRRGGYTF
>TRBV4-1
CASSQFYSPSGNTIYF
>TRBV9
CASSVAGTGGGSSPLHF
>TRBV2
CASSVGRYQPQHF
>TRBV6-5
CASNGRDRGDEQYF
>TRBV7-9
CASSFLDGGRDTQYF
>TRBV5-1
CASSQQTGLSYNEQFF
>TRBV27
CASGPGQGLTGELFF
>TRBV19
CASRGTGGSSRHGELFF
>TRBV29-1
CSVEGTGRGELFF
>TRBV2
CASSVWTENSPLHF
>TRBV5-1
CASSWGQEPLQYF
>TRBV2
CASSGQGNTEAFF
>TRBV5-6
CASSSRSYEQYF
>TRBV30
CAYSRGPWNSPLHF
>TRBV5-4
CASSLAGQGLDEQFF
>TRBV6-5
CASRQGGNQPQHF
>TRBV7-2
CASSPEFNQPQHF
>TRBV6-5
CASSFRGAESKAFF
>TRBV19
CASNSPPIGTPNTEAFF
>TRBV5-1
CASSLDPGRIQETQYF
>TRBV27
CASKTRLGQGADGYTF
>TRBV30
CAWSPRGSNQPQHF
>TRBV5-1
CASSSNLAGREETQYF
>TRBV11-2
CASSPYGADSPLHF
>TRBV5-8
CASSSLYEQYF
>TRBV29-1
CSVPGQGPMNTEAFF
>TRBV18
CASSPQDSRTPNYGYTF
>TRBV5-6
CASSFRDRDYSGANVLTF
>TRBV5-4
CASSLEYSGTGDYNEQFF
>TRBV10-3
CAISEGQGSNQPQHF
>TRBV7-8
CASSLRRLDARGEAFF
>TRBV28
CASRQSYEQYF
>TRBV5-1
CASSSLPGGEQYF